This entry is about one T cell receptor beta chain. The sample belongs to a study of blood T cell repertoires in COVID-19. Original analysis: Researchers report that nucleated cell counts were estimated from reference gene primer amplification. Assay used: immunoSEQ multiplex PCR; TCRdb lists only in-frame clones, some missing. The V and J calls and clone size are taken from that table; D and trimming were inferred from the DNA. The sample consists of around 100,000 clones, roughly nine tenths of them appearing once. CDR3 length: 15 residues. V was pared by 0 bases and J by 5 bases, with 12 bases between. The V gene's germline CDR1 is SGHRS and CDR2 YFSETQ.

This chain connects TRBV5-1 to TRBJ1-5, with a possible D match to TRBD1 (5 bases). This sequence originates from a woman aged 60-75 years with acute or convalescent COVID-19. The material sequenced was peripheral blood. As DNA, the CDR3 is TGCGCCAGCAGCTTGGCCCCGGGGGGGGATCAGCCCCAGCATTTT. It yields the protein CASSLAPGGDQPQHF.